This T cell receptor beta chain was documented in a study of blood T cell repertoires in COVID-19. The overall study: Collection of acute and convalescent COVID-19 samples took place in the United States, Italy and Spain. The analysed material was cDNA or gDNA that came from T cells, B-cell-depleted T cells, or PBMCs.

V lost 2 bases, J lost 5 bases, and 6 bases lay in between. CDR1 is WNHNN and CDR2 is SYGVQD in the germline V gene (reference sequence). This CDR3 is built from 13 residues. Original processing notes: Amplification of reference gene primers provided the estimated nucleated cell counts. Sequencing was performed with immunoSEQ multiplex PCR; in TCRdb, only in-frame clones are kept and a portion is missing. That table supplies the V and J calls and clone size; D and trimming were determined from the DNA. Among over 130,000 clones listed, about 80% were seen once. The receptor comes from a woman aged 60 to 75 with acute or convalescent COVID-19. This chain connects TRBV10-1 to TRBJ2-2, with D maybe TRBD2 (5 bases). Sequencing used peripheral blood. CDR3 sequence: CASSERETGELFF. DNA for the CDR3: TGCGCCAGCAGTGAGAGGGAGACCGGGGAGCTGTTTTTT.